Following are 32 T cell receptor beta chains from one sample sequenced in a study of cytotoxic CD8 clonotypes in ibrutinib-treated CLL. Data came from immunoSEQ multiplex PCR; TCRdb stores just in-frame clones and leaves some out. The sample holds roughly 97,000 clones, roughly 80% seen once. The input for sequencing was PBMCs, taken after 12 months of ibrutinib treatment. Every receptor here comes from a human donor with chronic lymphocytic leukemia.

V usage is TRBV12-2 and J usage is TRBJ2-1; TRBD2 is the table's D call, not checked against the DNA. TRBV12-2 is reported as a pseudogene. This CDR3 region has 18 residues. The chain's CDR3 is CASRLVSDERGNHNEQFF. The DNA of the CDR3 is TGTGCAAGTCGCTTAGTCTCGGATGAGCGGGGGAATCACAATGAGCAGTTCTTC.

V usage is TRBV7-2 and J usage is TRBJ2-5; D ambiguous. Germline CDR1 and CDR2: SGHTA and FQGNSA. The CDR3 is 15 amino acids. V was trimmed by 1 base and J by 0 bases, leaving 9 bases between them. The CDR3 region is CASSLEGRNQETQYF. Here the CDR3 DNA reads TGTGCCAGCAGCTTAGAGGGCAGGAACCAAGAGACCCAGTACTTC.

This chain uses TRBV9 with TRBJ2-5, with D possibly TRBD2 on 7 matching bases. The CDR3 extends over 15 amino acids. V lost 0 bases to trimming and J lost 5 bases, with 14 bases between them. Germline V gene data show CDR1 as SGDLS and CDR2 as YYNGEE. The CDR3 sequence is CASSVERGAGETQYF. The CDR3 DNA is TGTGCCAGCAGCGTAGAACGGGGGGCCGGTGAGACCCAGTACTTC.

The CDR3 spells CASSLAHSEAFF. The CDR3 nucleotides read TGTGCCAGCAGCTTGGCCCACAGCGAAGCTTTCTTT. This chain uses TRBV5-6 with TRBJ1-1, with D hard to call. CDR1 SGHDT and CDR2 YYEEEE come from the germline V gene. The V end was cut by 0 bases, the J end by 8 bases, with 8 bases between. The CDR3 totals 12 residues.

The chain employs TRBV7-9 and TRBJ2-7; D unresolved. Germline CDR1 SEHNR, CDR2 FQNEAQ (reference sequence). Trimming took off 5 bases at V and 5 bases at J, with 16 bases between the two ends. The length of the CDR3 is 14 residues. The CDR3 DNA reads as TGTGCCAGCAGCCCGAGCCAGACAAGCCACGAGCAGTACTTC. This codes for CASSPSQTSHEQYF.

V usage is TRBV10-3 and J usage is TRBJ2-5, with TRBD2 identical over 12 bases. Germline V gene lookup returns CDR1 ENHRY and CDR2 SYGVKD. The CDR3 totals 15 residues. Unmatched junction bases numbered 2, after V lost 6 bases and J lost 0 bases. The CDR3 region has the DNA TGTGCCATCAGAGCTAGCGGGGGGGACCAAGAGACCCAGTACTTC. It yields the protein CAIRASGGDQETQYF.

A few counts support this clone. This rearrangement joins TRBV7-2 to TRBJ2-1; D ambiguous. Germline CDR1 reads SGHTA; CDR2 reads FQGNSA. CDR3 length equals 12 residues. Trimming took off 6 bases at V and 3 bases at J, with 6 bases between the two ends. CDR3 nucleotides: TGTGCCAGCAGTCCCTTCTACAATGAGCAGTTCTTC. This codes for CASSPFYNEQFF. The variable domain in full, completed from reference TRBV7-2 and TRBJ2-1, reads GAGVSQSPSNKVTEKGKDVELRCDPISGHTALYWYRQSLGQGLEFLIYFQGNSAPDKSGLPSDRFSAERTGGSVSTLTIQRTQQEDSAVYLCASSPFYNEQFFGPGTRLTVL.

The gene calls are TRBV4-1 and TRBJ1-4; perhaps TRBD1 as D (5 bases). V shed 4 bases and J shed 0 bases, with 12 bases lying between them. The CDR3 contains 16 residues. From germline, CDR1 is MGHRA and CDR2 YSYEKL. CDR3 sequence (DNA): TGCGCCAGCAGCCCCCGGACAATTGCAACTAATGAAAAACTGTTTTTT. Translated: CASSPRTIATNEKLFF.

V and J are TRBV11-3 and TRBJ1-1; D is possibly TRBD1 (6 bases). Trimming removed 5 bases from V and 3 bases from J, with 10 bases in between. The CDR3 spans 13 residues. The V gene's germline CDR1 is SGHNT and CDR2 YENEEA. The chain's CDR3 is CASSEQGYTEAFF. The CDR3 region has the DNA TGTGCCAGCAGCGAGCAGGGGTACACTGAAGCTTTCTTT.

This clone was detected once. V is TRBV29-1 and J is TRBJ2-7, with TRBD1 matching over 7 bases. J was trimmed by 2 bases and V by 3 bases; bases with no gene match: 1. Germline values: CDR1 SQVTM, CDR2 ANQGSEA. This CDR3 spans 12 amino acids. In nucleotides, the CDR3 is TGCAGCGTTGAGCAGGGGGCCTACGAGCAGTACTTC. This gives the protein CSVEQGAYEQYF.

This clone was recorded many times. The rearrangement links TRBV11-1 to TRBJ1-1; unclear D gene. CDR3 length: 12 residues. CDR1 and CDR2 (germline): SGHAT, FQDESV (reference sequence). V gave up 3 bases and J gave up 1 base, with 3 bases separating them. CDR3 DNA: TGTGCCAGCAGCTTGGCGAACACTGAAGCTTTCTTT. Translation: CASSLANTEAFF.

This sequence joins TRBV29-1 and TRBJ2-7, with D perhaps TRBD1 (6 bases). This CDR3 is 13 amino acids long. Germline CDR1 reads SQVTM; CDR2 reads ANQGSEA. V shed 7 bases and J shed 2 bases, with 15 bases lying between them. CDR3 nucleotide sequence: TGCAGCGCCGGACATGGGACAACCTACGAGCAGTACTTC. This translates into CSAGHGTTYEQYF.

This clone was seen a few times. V usage is TRBV4-1 and J usage is TRBJ2-7, with TRBD1 identical over 8 bases. This CDR3 has 16 amino acids. Germline trimming cut 5 bases from V and 0 bases from J; bases unmatched to any gene: 9. From germline, CDR1 is MGHRA and CDR2 YSYEKL. The CDR3 DNA is TGCGCCAGCAGCAAGGGGACAGGCTCGAGCTCCTACGAGCAGTACTTC. This encodes CASSKGTGSSSYEQYF.

This clone was observed a single time. This chain uses TRBV5-6 with TRBJ2-3; no definite D call. V was trimmed by 1 base and J by 0 bases, leaving 9 bases between them. Germline lookup yields CDR1 SGHDT and CDR2 YYEEEE. This CDR3 spans 15 amino acids. The CDR3 DNA is TGTGCCAGCAGCTTGAGGGCGGTTAGCACAGATACGCAGTATTTT. Translation: CASSLRAVSTDTQYF.

The chain uses TRBV6-1 and TRBJ1-4, with TRBD1 as a possible D gene (5 bases). V lost 6 bases and J lost 7, with 18 bases in between. The CDR3 covers 15 residues. CDR1 and CDR2 (germline): MNHNS, SASEGT. The chain's CDR3 is CASSLIRGSGEKLFF. The CDR3 DNA reads TGTGCCAGCAGCCTGATCCGGGGGTCAGGTGAAAAACTGTTTTTT.

This clone was picked up many times. The chain couples TRBV15 to TRBJ1-2; possible D gene TRBD1, 6 bases. The CDR3 covers 15 residues. Trimming took off 0 bases at V and 4 bases at J, with 12 bases between the two ends. The germline CDR1 and CDR2 sequences are LNHNV and YYDKDF (reference sequence). The DNA of the CDR3 is TGTGCCACCAGCAGAGATACACAGGGCTCCTATGGCTACACCTTC. It is translated as CATSRDTQGSYGYTF.

The gene calls are TRBV19 and TRBJ1-6; D not resolved. Germline loops: CDR1 LNHDA, CDR2 SQIVND (reference sequence). Deletions cut 4 bases from V and 6 bases from J, with 10 bases between. There are 14 residues in the CDR3. This CDR3 reads CASSTVEFNSPLHF. CDR3 DNA: TGTGCCAGTAGTACGGTAGAATTTAATTCACCCCTCCACTTT.

V is TRBV2 and J is TRBJ2-1, with 11 bases fitting TRBD1. Unmatched junction bases numbered 12, after V lost 7 bases and J lost 7 bases. From germline, CDR1 is SNHLY and CDR2 FYNNEI. The CDR3 is made up of 16 amino acids. CDR3: CASTVKAGTGGNEQFF. The CDR3 region has the DNA TGTGCCAGCACCGTAAAAGCCGGGACAGGGGGGAATGAGCAGTTCTTC.

V gene TRBV7-9 combines with J gene TRBJ1-1; no reliable D call. The CDR3 length is 17 residues. In germline, CDR1 is SEHNR, CDR2 FQNEAQ (reference sequence). Trimming left V 3 bases short and J 0 bases short, with 17 bases between. The CDR3 region has the DNA TGTGCCAGCAGCTTGCCAGGCTTTCACCTCATGAACACTGAAGCTTTCTTT. Residues: CASSLPGFHLMNTEAFF.

This chain joins TRBV2 and TRBJ2-3; D possibly uses TRBD1 or TRBD2 (5 bases each). The CDR3 has 15 amino acids. Germline V gene lookup returns CDR1 SNHLY and CDR2 FYNNEI. V was cut by 7 bases and J by 6 bases, with 20 bases left in between. CDR3 DNA: TGTGCCAGCACTCCCCGGGGCCAGGCACCTGATACGCAGTATTTT. Protein sequence: CASTPRGQAPDTQYF.

The chain combines TRBV4-1 with TRBJ1-5; 7 bases map to TRBD1. Germline V CDR1 and CDR2: MGHRA, YSYEKL. The V segment lost 6 bases and the J segment 0 bases; nucleotides outside the gene matches: 5. The CDR3 covers 15 residues. CDR3 nucleotides: TGCGCCAGCAGGCCAGGGGGGAATAGCAATCAGCCCCAGCATTTT. It is translated as CASRPGGNSNQPQHF.

The chain has TRBV2 and TRBJ1-3, with D possibly matching TRBD1 (5 bases). V gave up 3 bases and J gave up 1 base, with 10 bases separating them. The germline V gene encodes CDR1 SNHLY and CDR2 FYNNEI. The CDR3 spans 15 residues. CDR3 bases: TGTGCCAGCAGTGACAGGGTGGGGTCTGGAAACACCATATATTTT. Residues: CASSDRVGSGNTIYF.

This clone came up a few times. The rearrangement uses TRBV7-9 and TRBJ1-1; D is possibly TRBD1 (5 bases). The CDR3 loop spans 14 amino acids. From germline, CDR1 is SEHNR and CDR2 FQNEAQ (reference sequence). With 5 bases removed from V and 4 bases from J, the gap between germline ends came to 14 bases. The CDR3 sequence: CASSTDARGTEAFF. The CDR3 DNA follows: TGTGCCAGCAGCACTGATGCGAGGGGCACTGAAGCTTTCTTT. Together with reference TRBV7-9 and TRBJ1-1, the CDR3 gives the full variable domain: DTGVSQNPRHKITKRGQNVTFRCDPISEHNRLYWYRQTLGQGPEFLTYFQNEAQLEKSRLLSDRFSAERPKGSFSTLEIQRTEQGDSAMYLCASSTDARGTEAFFGQGTRLTVV.

The chain links TRBV30 to TRBJ2-3, with D possibly being TRBD1 (5 bases). Germline CDR1 is GTSNPN and CDR2 is SVGIG (reference sequence). The CDR3 covers 12 residues. V was clipped by 0 bases and J by 12 bases, with 13 bases between them. CDR3 amino acids: CAWSVLAGPQYF. The CDR3, as DNA: TGTGCCTGGAGTGTACTGGCAGGGCCCCAGTATTTT.

The chain has TRBV5-1 and TRBJ2-5, with TRBD1 matching 9 bases. Germline V gives CDR1 SGHRS, CDR2 YFSETQ. After removal of 4 bases from V and 4 bases from J, the junction contained 8 bases not matched to a gene. The CDR3 extends over 15 amino acids. The CDR3 coding sequence is TGCGCCAGCAGCCGTACGACAGGGGGAACAGAGACCCAGTACTTC. This sequence encodes CASSRTTGGTETQYF.

This clone was found a few times. The rearrangement links TRBV7-2 to TRBJ2-3; the match to TRBD2 covers 15 bases. The CDR3 loop spans 19 amino acids. Germline V gives CDR1 SGHTA, CDR2 FQGNSA. Trimming removed 4 bases from V and 3 bases from J; junction bases left unmatched: 11. CDR3 region: CASSSGGLAGGRSTDTQYF. Written as DNA, the CDR3 is TGTGCCAGCAGCTCAGGAGGACTAGCGGGGGGGCGGTCTACAGATACGCAGTATTTT.

This chain connects TRBV9 to TRBJ2-4; 10 bases match TRBD1. CDR1 and CDR2 (germline): SGDLS, YYNGEE. The CDR3 consists of 16 residues. The V gene end was trimmed by 0 bases and the J gene end by 7 bases; junction bases not matched to a gene: 7. The CDR3 DNA sequence: TGTGCCAGCAGCGTAGCTACAGGGGGACAGGGGAACATTCAGTACTTC. This gives the protein CASSVATGGQGNIQYF.

The chain employs TRBV7-3 and TRBJ2-1, with 7 bases that match TRBD2. CDR3 length: 16 amino acids. Germline assignment: CDR1 SGHTA and CDR2 FQGTGA. V lost 5 bases, J lost 7 bases, and 14 bases stayed unmatched. CDR3 nucleotides: TGTGCCAGCAGCCTCACCTATGGGAGCGGGGCAAATGAGCAGTTCTTC. This translates into CASSLTYGSGANEQFF.

The chain combines TRBV5-1 with TRBJ2-3; no firm D call. The CDR3 extends over 12 amino acids. Trimming removed 3 bases from V and 6 bases from J, with 8 bases in between. CDR1 SGHRS and CDR2 YFSETQ come from the germline V gene. The CDR3 nucleotides are TGCGCCAGCAGCTCCCCTTCGGATACGCAGTATTTT. Translated: CASSSPSDTQYF.

This clone has only one observation. The chain uses TRBV11-3 and TRBJ2-7; possibly TRBD1 or TRBD2 for D (5 bases each). Germline V gene lookup returns CDR1 SGHNT and CDR2 YENEEA. The CDR3 is made up of 15 amino acids. V shed 5 bases and J shed 2 bases, with 16 bases lying between them. The CDR3 is CASSRITGAAYEQYF. CDR3 nucleotide sequence: TGTGCCAGCAGCCGTATTACCGGGGCCGCCTACGAGCAGTACTTC.

A note on this clone: Other DNA sequences in the sample encode the same CDR3. For the CDR3, the DNA is TGTGCCAGTGACAGGGGGAACACCGGGGAGCTGTTTTTT. This encodes CASDRGNTGELFF. The chain is built from TRBV6-1 and TRBJ2-2; 8 bases line up with TRBD1. This CDR3 region has 13 residues. V was clipped by 9 bases and J by 1 base; unmatched bases: 1. CDR1 and CDR2 from the germline V gene are MNHNS and SASEGT.

The chain couples TRBV5-1 to TRBJ2-3, with a tentative D call TRBD1 (5 bases). This CDR3 is 14 amino acids long. Trimming removed 3 bases at V and 3 bases at J, with 11 bases between. Germline V CDR1 and CDR2: SGHRS, YFSETQ. The CDR3 nucleotides are TGCGCCAGCAGCTCGGGCCAGGGAACAGATACGCAGTATTTT. Its translation: CASSSGQGTDTQYF. Based on the CDR3 plus reference TRBV5-1 and TRBJ2-3, the full variable domain is KAGVTQTPRYLIKTRGQQVTLSCSPISGHRSVSWYQQTPGQGLQFLFEYFSETQRNKGNFPGRFSGRQFSNSRSEMNVSTLELGDSALYLCASSSGQGTDTQYFGPGTRLTVL.